These 14 T cell receptor beta chains came from one sample sequenced in a study of T cells after yellow fever vaccination. MiXCR was run by TCRdb on the 5' RACE reads, yielding one entry per CDR3 protein. The data hold under 600,000 distinct CDR3 sequences, with approximately 15% observed a single time. The material sequenced was PBMCs, taken on the day of the yellow fever booster vaccination. These receptors were taken from a man aged 25-45 years who received the YFV17D yellow fever vaccine.

This clonotype came up a few times. The chain employs TRBV5-4 and TRBJ2-2; 12 nucleotides match TRBD2. Trimming took 5 bases from V and 6 from J; bases not matched to a gene: 8. Germline loops: CDR1 SGHNT, CDR2 YYREEE (reference sequence). The CDR3 length is 16 residues. CDR3 DNA sequence: TGTGCCAGCAGATCGACTAGCGGGAGTGTCTCCGGGGAGCTGTTTTTT. Encoded protein: CASRSTSGSVSGELFF.

The J gene is TRBJ2-7, the V gene TRBV6-2 or TRBV6-3; TRBD2 matches at 8 bases. There are 15 residues in the CDR3. Germline V gene sequence: CDR1 MNHEY, CDR2 SVGEGT. V was pared by 2 bases and J by 6 bases, with 9 bases of the junction left unmatched. The CDR3 reads CASSYPGGARSEQYF. CDR3 coding DNA: TGTGCCAGCAGTTACCCGGGAGGGGCCCGTTCCGAGCAGTACTTC.

This clonotype has only a few counts. The chain joins TRBV4-3 to TRBJ2-1; D remains ambiguous. The CDR3 covers 18 residues. From germline, CDR1 is LGHNA and CDR2 YSLEER. Trimming shortened V by 0 bases and J by 0 bases, and 15 bases separated the two germline ends. The CDR3 reads CASSQDTGISSSYNEQFF. CDR3 bases: TGCGCCAGCAGCCAAGACACTGGGATCTCAAGCTCCTACAATGAGCAGTTCTTC.

Many counts were recorded for this clonotype. This sequence joins TRBV7-2 and TRBJ2-7, with D unclear. Germline lookup yields CDR1 SGHTA and CDR2 FQGNSA. CDR3 length: 12 residues. V was clipped by 6 bases and J by 7 bases, with 13 bases between them. The CDR3 nucleotides are TGTGCCAGCAGTGTTTGGTTGGGGGAGCAGTACTTC. Translated: CASSVWLGEQYF.

This clonotype has just a few counts. The chain employs TRBV10-2 and TRBJ1-2; a possible D gene is TRBD1 (6 bases). Germline V lookup: CDR1 WSHSY, CDR2 SAAADI. With 6 bases removed from V and 8 bases from J, the gap between germline ends came to 13 bases. This CDR3 region has 12 residues. The CDR3 coding sequence is TGCGCCAGCAGGGGGGGGCTCGGCGGCTACACCTTC. Its protein product is CASRGGLGGYTF.

This clonotype appeared many times. This sequence joins TRBV12-3 or TRBV12-4 and TRBJ2-1; D remains unclear. CDR3 size: 12 residues. V was trimmed by 0 bases and J by 9 bases, leaving 6 bases between them. Here the CDR3 reads CASSLAVGEQFF. CDR3 DNA sequence: TGTGCCAGCAGTTTAGCGGTGGGTGAGCAGTTCTTC.

This clonotype was found once. This chain links TRBV29-1 with TRBJ2-2, with 7 bases matching TRBD2. The CDR3 runs to 14 residues. After removal of 0 bases from V and 4 bases from J, the junction contained 2 bases not matched to a gene. Germline values: CDR1 SQVTM, CDR2 ANQGSEA. For the CDR3, the DNA is TGCAGCGTTGAAGAGGGACTACCCACCGGGGAGCTGTTTTTT. Translated, it gives CSVEEGLPTGELFF.

This clonotype was detected many times. The chain links TRBV12-3 or TRBV12-4 to TRBJ2-5; D unresolved. The CDR3 is 12 amino acids. V was clipped by 6 bases and J by 5 bases, with 10 bases between them. The CDR3 nucleotides are TGTGCCAGCAGAGACCTAGGGGAGACCCAGTACTTC. Translation: CASRDLGETQYF.

V is TRBV5-1 and J is TRBJ2-1; D is perhaps TRBD2 (6 bases). Germline lookup yields CDR1 SGHRS and CDR2 YFSETQ. Trimming pared 0 bases from V and 2 bases from J, leaving 9 bases between. This CDR3 region has 15 residues. The CDR3, as DNA: TGCGCCAGCAGCTTGGCGGAGGGCCCCTACAATGAGCAGTTCTTC. Its protein product is CASSLAEGPYNEQFF.

This clonotype has a handful of counts. The chain joins TRBV20-1 to TRBJ2-7; D possibly uses TRBD1 or TRBD2 (7 bases each). Deletions cut 3 bases from V and 5 bases from J, with 20 bases between. Germline assignment: CDR1 DFQATT and CDR2 SNEGSKA (reference sequence). CDR3 length: 15 residues. In DNA form, the CDR3 reads TGCAGTGCTAGGGGGGGAGGGGGCGCGAGAAACGAGCAGTACTTC. This codes for CSARGGGGARNEQYF.

This clonotype showed up just a few times. V and J are TRBV5-1 and TRBJ1-1; D gene uncertain. The CDR3 runs to 13 residues. Germline V gives CDR1 SGHRS, CDR2 YFSETQ. Trimming stripped 0 bases from V and 5 bases from J, with 8 bases between. The CDR3 reads CASSLEVTTEAFF. DNA for the CDR3: TGCGCCAGCAGCTTGGAAGTTACTACTGAAGCTTTCTTT.

This clonotype was detected only a few times. This chain connects TRBV15 to TRBJ2-3; TRBD2 is a possible D gene (6 bases). The CDR3 length is 15 residues. Trimming left V 0 bases short and J 5 bases short, with 12 bases between. CDR1 LNHNV and CDR2 YYDKDF come from the germline V gene (reference sequence). CDR3 coding DNA: TGTGCCACCAGCAGAGATATGGGAGGATTAGATACGCAGTATTTT. Its translation: CATSRDMGGLDTQYF.

This clonotype was counted between two and nine times. The chain couples TRBV5-1 to TRBJ2-5; the D gene is possibly TRBD2 (5 bases). Germline-derived CDR1 and CDR2 are SGHRS and YFSETQ. This CDR3 has 14 amino acids. The ends were cut back, 5 bases at V and 4 bases at J, with 15 bases in the middle. The CDR3 DNA reads TGCGCCAGCAGACCGAGCGGTCTCTTAGAGACCCAGTACTTC. Encoded protein: CASRPSGLLETQYF.

This clonotype has a count of ten or more. The chain links TRBV29-1 to TRBJ2-3; tentatively, D is TRBD1 or TRBD2 (5 bases each). V lost 4 bases and J 6 bases, leaving 5 bases between the germline ends. The CDR3 consists of 10 residues. Germline CDR1 is SQVTM and CDR2 is ANQGSEA. CDR3 residues: CSVGGDTQYF. DNA of the CDR3: TGCAGCGTTGGGGGGGATACGCAGTATTTT.